Here is one T cell receptor beta chain with its context. Its antigen remains unidentified. Compared with germline, one end of the junction differs, possibly owing to a read error. The entry originates in a study of cytomegalovirus exposure and HLA in healthy donors. Broader study findings: Investigators reported 150 to 200 TCR beta chains as tied to cytomegalovirus.

The germline gives CDR1 SGHTA, CDR2 FQGNSA. The CDR3 contains 16 residues. Use of 60 Vbeta and 13 Jbeta primers characterized the PCR. Produced via immunoSEQ multiplex PCR; TCRdb's table is partial and in-frame only. The repertoire holds approximately 190,000 clones, roughly 80% seen once, with roughly 1.6% in the top ten. This sequence originates from a woman younger than 30 in good health and CMV-seronegative. The sample consisted of PBMCs. The chain joins TRBV7-2 to TRBJ2-3, with a tentative D call TRBD2 (6 bases). CDR3 bases: TGTGCCAGCAGCTACCGGGACCCCGGGAGCATAGATACGCAGTATTTT. Its protein product is CASSYRDPGSIDTQYF.